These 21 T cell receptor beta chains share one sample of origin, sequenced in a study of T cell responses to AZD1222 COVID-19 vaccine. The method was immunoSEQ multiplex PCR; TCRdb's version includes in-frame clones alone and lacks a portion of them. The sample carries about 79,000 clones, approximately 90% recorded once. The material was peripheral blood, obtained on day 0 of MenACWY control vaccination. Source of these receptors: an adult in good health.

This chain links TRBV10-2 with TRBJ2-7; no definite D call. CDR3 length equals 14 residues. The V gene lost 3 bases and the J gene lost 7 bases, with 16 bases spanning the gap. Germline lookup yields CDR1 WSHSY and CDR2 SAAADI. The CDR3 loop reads CASSDHRFSLEQYF. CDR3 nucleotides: TGCGCCAGCAGTGACCACCGGTTTAGTTTGGAGCAGTACTTC.

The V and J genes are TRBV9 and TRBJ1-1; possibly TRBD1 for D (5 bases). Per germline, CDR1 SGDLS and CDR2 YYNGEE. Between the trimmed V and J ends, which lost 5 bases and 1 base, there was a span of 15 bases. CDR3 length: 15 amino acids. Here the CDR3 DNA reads TGTGCCAGCAGTCCTGTTGGACACAAGAACACTGAAGCTTTCTTT. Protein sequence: CASSPVGHKNTEAFF.

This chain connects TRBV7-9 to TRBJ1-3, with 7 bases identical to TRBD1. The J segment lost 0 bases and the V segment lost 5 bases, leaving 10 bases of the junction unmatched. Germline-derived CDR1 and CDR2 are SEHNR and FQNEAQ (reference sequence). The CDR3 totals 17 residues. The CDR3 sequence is CASSGRDRLLSGNTIYF. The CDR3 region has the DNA TGTGCCAGCAGCGGGAGGGACAGACTACTCTCTGGAAACACCATATATTTT.

The CDR3 spells CASSIDARGIGEQYF. DNA of the CDR3: TGTGCCAGTAGTATAGATGCCAGGGGGATCGGCGAGCAGTACTTC. The V and J genes are TRBV19 and TRBJ2-7; 7 positions match TRBD1. The length of the CDR3 is 15 residues. Germline V CDR1 and CDR2: LNHDA, SQIVND (reference sequence). The V segment lost 0 bases and the J segment 6 bases; nucleotides outside the gene matches: 8.

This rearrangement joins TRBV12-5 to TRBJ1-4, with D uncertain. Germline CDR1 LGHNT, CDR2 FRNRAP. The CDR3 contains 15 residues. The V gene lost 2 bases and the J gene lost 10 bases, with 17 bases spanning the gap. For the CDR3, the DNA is TGTGCTAGTGGTTTGATAGACGGGTTGTTGGGAAAACTGTTTTTT. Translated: CASGLIDGLLGKLFF.

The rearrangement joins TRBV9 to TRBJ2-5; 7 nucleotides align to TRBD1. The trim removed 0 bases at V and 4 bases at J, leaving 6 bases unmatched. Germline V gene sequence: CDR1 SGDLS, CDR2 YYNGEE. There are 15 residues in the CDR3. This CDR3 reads CASSVATRTGETQYF. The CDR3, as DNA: TGTGCCAGCAGCGTAGCAACGAGGACAGGAGAGACCCAGTACTTC.

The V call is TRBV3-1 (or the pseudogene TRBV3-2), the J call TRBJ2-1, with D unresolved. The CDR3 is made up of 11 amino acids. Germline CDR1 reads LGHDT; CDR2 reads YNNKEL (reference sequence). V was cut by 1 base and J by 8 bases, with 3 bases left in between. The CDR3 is CASSQVYEQFF. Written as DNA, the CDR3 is TGTGCCAGCAGCCAAGTATATGAGCAGTTCTTC.

The CDR3 here is CASSPNPGQGFDTQYF. The CDR3 bases are TGCGCCAGCAGCCCCAATCCGGGACAGGGTTTCGATACGCAGTATTTT. The chain has TRBV5-1 and TRBJ2-3; 9 nucleotides agree with TRBD1. The V segment lost 4 bases and the J segment 6 bases; nucleotides outside the gene matches: 12. The CDR3 loop spans 16 amino acids. The V gene's germline CDR1 is SGHRS and CDR2 YFSETQ.

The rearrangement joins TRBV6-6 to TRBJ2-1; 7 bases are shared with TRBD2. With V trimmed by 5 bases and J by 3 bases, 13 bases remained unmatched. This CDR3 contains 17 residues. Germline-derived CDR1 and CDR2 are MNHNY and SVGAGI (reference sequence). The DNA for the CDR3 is TGTGCCAGCAGTCCGTACTCGGAGCTAGCGGTCTACAATGAGCAGTTCTTC. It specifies CASSPYSELAVYNEQFF.

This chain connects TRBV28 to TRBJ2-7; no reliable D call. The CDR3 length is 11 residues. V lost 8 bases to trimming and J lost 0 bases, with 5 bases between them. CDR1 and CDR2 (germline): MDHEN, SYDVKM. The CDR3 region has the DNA TGTGCCAGCGGCGGCTCCTACGAGCAGTACTTC. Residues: CASGGSYEQYF.

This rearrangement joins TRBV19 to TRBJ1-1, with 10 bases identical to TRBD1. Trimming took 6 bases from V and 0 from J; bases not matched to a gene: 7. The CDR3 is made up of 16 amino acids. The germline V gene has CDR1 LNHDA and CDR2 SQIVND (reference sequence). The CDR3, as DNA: TGTGCCAGTAGAATACCGGGACAGGGGATGAACACTGAAGCTTTCTTT. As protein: CASRIPGQGMNTEAFF.

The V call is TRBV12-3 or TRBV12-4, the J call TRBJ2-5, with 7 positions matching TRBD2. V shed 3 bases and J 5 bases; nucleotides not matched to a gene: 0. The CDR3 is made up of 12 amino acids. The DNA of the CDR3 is TGTGCCAGCAGTTTCGGGGGGGAGACCCAGTACTTC. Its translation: CASSFGGETQYF.

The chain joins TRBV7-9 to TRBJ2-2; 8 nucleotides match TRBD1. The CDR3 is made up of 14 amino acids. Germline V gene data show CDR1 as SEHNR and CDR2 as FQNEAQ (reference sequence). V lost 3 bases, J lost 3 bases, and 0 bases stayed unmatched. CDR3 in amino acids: CASSLTGDTGELFF. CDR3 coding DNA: TGTGCCAGCAGCTTGACAGGGGACACCGGGGAGCTGTTTTTT.

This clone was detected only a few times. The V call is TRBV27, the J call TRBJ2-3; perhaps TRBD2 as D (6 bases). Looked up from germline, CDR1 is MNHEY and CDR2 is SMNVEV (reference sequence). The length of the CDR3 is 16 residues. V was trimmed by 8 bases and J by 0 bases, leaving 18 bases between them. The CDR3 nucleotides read TGTGCCAGCTCGTCCTATAGCGGAGCTAGCACAGATACGCAGTATTTT. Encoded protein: CASSSYSGASTDTQYF.

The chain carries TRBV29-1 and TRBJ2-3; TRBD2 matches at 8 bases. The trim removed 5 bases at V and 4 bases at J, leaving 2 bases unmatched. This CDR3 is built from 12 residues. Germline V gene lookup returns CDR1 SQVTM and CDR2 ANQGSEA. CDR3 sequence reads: CSVPGGADTQYF. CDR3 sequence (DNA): TGCAGCGTTCCCGGGGGGGCAGATACGCAGTATTTT.

CDR3 nucleotide sequence: TGTGCCAGCTCACCACTTTCGGTGACCGCCCCGGGGACCGGGGAGCTGTTTTTT. Its translation: CASSPLSVTAPGTGELFF. The rearrangement uses TRBV18 and TRBJ2-2; the D gene is possibly TRBD2 (5 bases). The CDR3 loop spans 18 amino acids. V was clipped by 1 base and J by 5 bases, with 20 bases between them. In germline, CDR1 is KGHSH, CDR2 LQKENI.

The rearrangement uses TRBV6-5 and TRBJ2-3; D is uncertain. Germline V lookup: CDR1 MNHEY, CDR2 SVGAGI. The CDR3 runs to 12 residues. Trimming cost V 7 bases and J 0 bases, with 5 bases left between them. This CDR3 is CASKTSTDTQYF. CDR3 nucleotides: TGTGCCAGCAAAACTAGCACAGATACGCAGTATTTT.

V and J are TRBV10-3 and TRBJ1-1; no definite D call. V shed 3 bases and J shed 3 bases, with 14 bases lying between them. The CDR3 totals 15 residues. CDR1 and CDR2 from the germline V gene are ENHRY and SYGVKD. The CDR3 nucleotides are TGTGCCATCAGTGAATCAGGAGCGAGGGACACTGAAGCTTTCTTT. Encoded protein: CAISESGARDTEAFF.

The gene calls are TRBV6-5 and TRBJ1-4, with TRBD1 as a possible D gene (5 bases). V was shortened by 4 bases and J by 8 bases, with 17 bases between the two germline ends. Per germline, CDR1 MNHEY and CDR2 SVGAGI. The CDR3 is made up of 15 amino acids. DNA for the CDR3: TGTGCCAGCAGTTCCCACGTGGGGACTGGGGAAAAACTGTTTTTT. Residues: CASSSHVGTGEKLFF.

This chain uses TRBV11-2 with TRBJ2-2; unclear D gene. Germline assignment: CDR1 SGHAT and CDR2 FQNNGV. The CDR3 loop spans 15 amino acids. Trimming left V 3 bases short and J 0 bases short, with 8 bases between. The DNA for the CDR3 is TGTGCCAGCAGCTTTGGCAGCACGAACACCGGGGAGCTGTTTTTT. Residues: CASSFGSTNTGELFF. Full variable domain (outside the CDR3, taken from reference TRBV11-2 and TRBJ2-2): EAGVAQSPRYKIIEKRQSVAFWCNPISGHATLYWYQQILGQGPKLLIQFQNNGVVDDSQLPKDRFSAERLKGVDSTLKIQPAKLEDSAVYLCASSFGSTNTGELFFGEGSRLTVL.

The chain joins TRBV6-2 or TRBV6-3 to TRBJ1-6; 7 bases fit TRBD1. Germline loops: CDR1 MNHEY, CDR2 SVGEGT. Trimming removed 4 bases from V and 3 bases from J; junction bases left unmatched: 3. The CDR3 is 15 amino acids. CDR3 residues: CASSSRQGYNSPLHF. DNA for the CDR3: TGTGCCAGCAGTTCCAGACAGGGCTATAATTCACCCCTCCACTTT.